The clone carrying this T cell receptor beta chain was detected once. Its matching antigen is unknown. This sample stems from a study of T cell responses to AZD1222 COVID-19 vaccine. General study findings and limits: Vaccine-associated CD4 TCRs ranged over spike, dominating at 160-218 and 743-854. Nearly half of spike-specific TCRs reportedly target unmutated variant regions.

Pooled together were second doses at about 4 or about 12 weeks. Profiling relied on immunoSEQ multiplex PCR, and the TCRdb table lists in-frame clones only, not all of them. The table lists about 140,000 clones, approximately 91% of them singletons. Germline CDR1 LNHNV, CDR2 YYDKDF (reference sequence). The CDR3 is 16 amino acids. The V and J ends lost 5 bases and 1 base, in that order; junction bases with no gene match: 10. The TCR comes from an adult who received the AZD1222 COVID-19 vaccine. The chain couples TRBV15 to TRBJ1-1; 7 bases are a match to TRBD1. The sample here was peripheral blood, taken 28 days after the second AZD1222 dose. CDR3 sequence: CATSPNKDRRNTEAFF. CDR3 DNA: TGTGCCACCAGCCCAAACAAGGACAGGCGGAACACTGAAGCTTTCTTT.